The present TCR beta chain was sequenced within a study of early T cells in non-severe SARS-CoV-2 infection. At the level of the study: Bulk RNA taken from unsorted whole blood was sequenced, leaving chains unpaired. Overall study findings and caveats: Matching with VDJdb favored anti-spike CD8 responses (missing private and CD4 specificities).

Individual cDNA molecules each received unique molecular identifiers attached to them. TCRdb fed the 5' RACE reads into MiXCR, producing one record per CDR3 protein. The sample comprises 56,000 or so distinct CDR3 sequences, over 12% of which are singletons, and roughly 4.3% rests with the top ten. To note about this clonotype: As yet, its antigen is unknown.

CDR1 is MDHEN and CDR2 is SYDVKM in the germline V gene. The CDR3 sequence is 13 residues long. Deletions cut 2 bases from V and 5 bases from J, with 6 bases between. The rearrangement uses TRBV28 and TRBJ1-4; D not resolved. The sample in question was whole blood, obtained at baseline. The source is an adult who was a healthcare worker with PCR-confirmed SARS-CoV-2 infection or an uninfected control (not recorded which). The chain's CDR3 is CASSLRENEKLFF. The DNA of the CDR3 is TGTGCCAGCAGTTTACGGGAGAATGAAAAACTGTTTTTT.